These T cell receptor beta chains were read from a single sample in a study of T cells after yellow fever vaccination. TCRdb used MiXCR to reprocess the 5' RACE reads, holding one entry per CDR3 protein. Here the sample spans just under 600,000 distinct CDR3 sequences, roughly 14% being singletons. The source material was PBMCs, sampled on the day of the yellow fever booster vaccination. All receptors derive from a man aged 25 to 40 who received the YFV17D yellow fever vaccine. Both conserved end residues are part of each CDR3. Each record gives: clone size, V gene, J gene, D gene, CDR3 protein, CDR3 DNA. A D gene is named only where the DNA matches it firmly. Some rows have no size entry. The others give once, few or many, or a class for an expanded clone.

>few|TRBV18|TRBJ2-3|.
CASPRMGTDTQYF
TGTGCCAGCCCGAGGATGGGTACAGATACGCAGTATTTT
>.|TRBV19|TRBJ2-1|.
CASSRGGAKEQFF
TGTGCCAGTAGTCGTGGAGGGGCGAAAGAGCAGTTCTTC
>.|TRBV7-3|TRBJ2-1|.
CASSSKASSYNEQFF
TGTGCCAGCAGCTCTAAGGCGAGCTCCTACAATGAGCAGTTCTTC
>.|TRBV28|TRBJ2-4|.
CASSLPAKNIQYF
TGTGCCAGCAGTTTACCAGCCAAAAACATTCAGTACTTC
>.|TRBV13|TRBJ2-7|.
CASGPGLAVSEQYF
TGTGCCAGCGGCCCCGGACTGGCCGTCTCCGAGCAGTACTTC
>many|TRBV2|TRBJ2-3|TRBD2
CATMGLAGRDTQYF
TGTGCCACCATGGGACTAGCGGGGAGAGATACGCAGTATTTT
>few|TRBV5-1|TRBJ2-1|TRBD1
CASSKRQGDMNSYNEQFF
TGCGCCAGCAGCAAAAGACAGGGGGATATGAATTCCTACAATGAGCAGTTCTTC
>.|TRBV5-8|TRBJ2-3|TRBD2
CASSFGTSLADTQYF
TGTGCCAGCAGCTTTGGGACTAGCTTAGCAGATACGCAGTATTTT
>few|TRBV27|TRBJ1-5|TRBD1
CASSWTGLQPQHF
TGTGCCAGCAGTTGGACAGGGTTACAGCCCCAGCATTTT
>few|TRBV6-1|TRBJ2-1|TRBD2
CASSISSGSHEQFF
TGTGCCAGCAGTATCTCTAGCGGGAGCCATGAGCAGTTCTTC
>few|TRBV12-3/TRBV12-4|TRBJ2-7|TRBD2
CASSFTAGGSAYF
TGTGCCAGCAGTTTTACGGCCGGGGGGTCGGCGTACTTC
>few|TRBV27|TRBJ2-1|.
CASSFNVVGEQFF
TGTGCCAGCAGTTTTAACGTTGTTGGTGAGCAGTTCTTC
>few|TRBV7-2|TRBJ1-4|.
CASSLAWESEKLFF
TGTGCCAGCAGCTTAGCATGGGAGTCCGAAAAACTGTTTTTT
>few|TRBV15|TRBJ2-1|.
CATGSSGRNEQFF
TGTGCCACCGGGTCTTCAGGGAGGAATGAGCAGTTCTTC
>few|TRBV7-3|TRBJ2-3|TRBD2
CASSLSGTSGSGAADTQYF
TGTGCCAGCAGCCTAAGTGGGACTAGCGGGAGTGGGGCTGCAGATACGCAGTATTTT
>few|TRBV19|TRBJ2-5|.
CASSWDSYQETQYF
TGTGCCAGTAGCTGGGATTCGTACCAAGAGACCCAGTACTTC
>many|TRBV24-1|TRBJ2-7|.
CATSDINSYEQYF
TGTGCCACCAGTGACATAAACTCCTACGAGCAGTACTTC
>.|TRBV5-1|TRBJ2-7|.
CASSLVEPPYEQYF
TGCGCCAGCAGCTTGGTAGAGCCCCCCTACGAGCAGTACTTC
>.|TRBV4-2|TRBJ2-1|TRBD2
CASSQEARENYEQFF
TGTGCCAGCAGCCAAGAGGCGCGGGAGAACTATGAGCAGTTCTTC
>.|TRBV27|TRBJ1-6|.
CASAFEGNYNSPLHF
TGTGCCAGCGCGTTTGAAGGGAATTATAATTCACCCCTCCACTTT
>few|TRBV7-2|TRBJ1-6|TRBD1
CASSPGTGWKPLHF
TGTGCCAGCAGCCCAGGGACAGGGTGGAAACCCCTCCACTTT
>.|TRBV7-6|TRBJ2-4|.
CASSPYGTGDIQYF
TGTGCCAGCAGCCCTTACGGGACCGGGGACATTCAGTACTTC
>few|TRBV12-3/TRBV12-4|TRBJ2-1|.
CASSAQGSSYNEQFF
TGTGCCAGCAGTGCCCAGGGCAGCTCCTACAATGAGCAGTTCTTC
>.|TRBV7-2|TRBJ1-2|.
CASSSLSGTEGGYTF
TGTGCCAGCAGCTCACTATCCGGGACCGAGGGAGGCTACACCTTC
>.|TRBV20-1|TRBJ2-5|.
CSASRLDRGAQYF
TGCAGTGCTAGTCGTTTGGACCGAGGGGCCCAGTACTTC
>.|TRBV3-1|TRBJ2-7|.
CASSQRGLSYEQYF
TGTGCCAGCAGCCAAAGGGGACTCTCCTACGAGCAGTACTTC
>few|TRBV10-2|TRBJ1-2|.
CASSEPGAPYGYTF
TGCGCCAGCAGTGAGCCGGGCGCACCCTATGGCTACACCTTC
>many|TRBV30|TRBJ1-1|.
CAWSSGMNTEAFF
TGTGCCTGGAGTTCAGGTATGAACACTGAAGCTTTCTTT
>few|TRBV4-1|TRBJ2-7|TRBD1
CASSEGQAYEQYF
TGCGCCAGCAGCGAAGGACAGGCCTACGAGCAGTACTTC